The 29 T cell receptor beta chains listed next were all sequenced from one sample in a study of Tregs in tolerant kidney transplant recipients. The table came from immunoSEQ multiplex PCR; TCRdb's copy has only in-frame clones and leaves some out. This repertoire includes approximately 31,000 clones. Material: CD8+ T cells from blood, obtained before the transplant. All receptors derive from a human donor who received a combined kidney and bone marrow transplant.

In regard to this clone: The read falls 3 residues short of the CDR3 end, and the missing part is taken from the germline J gene. J is TRBJ2-5 and V is TRBV5-1; no clear D. Germline V gives CDR1 SGHRS, CDR2 YFSETQ. V was pared by 3 bases and J by 4 bases, with 7 bases between. The CDR3 runs 12 residues. The covered CDR3 bases are TGCGCCAGCAGCTCACCACTAGAGACC. It specifies CASSSPLET. The whole CDR3 protein reads CASSSPLETQYF.

Of note for this clone: The missing CDR3 end, 3 residues past where the read stops, is filled in from the germline J gene. This sequence joins TRBV19 and TRBJ2-7, with 7 bases identical to TRBD2. CDR1 is LNHDA and CDR2 is SQIVND in the germline V gene (reference sequence). V gave up 6 bases and J gave up 4 bases; unmatched junction bases: 9. This CDR3 comprises 14 residues. The CDR3 is CASSSGEGWYEQYF. The covered CDR3 bases are TGTGCCAGTAGCAGCGGGGAGGGCTGGTACGAG.

Comment on this clone: The read stops 3 residues short of the end of the CDR3; the missing end is completed from the germline J gene. The chain is built from TRBV7-8 and TRBJ2-7; 10 nucleotides agree with TRBD2. The CDR3 spans 18 residues. V gave up 3 bases and J gave up 4 bases; unmatched junction bases: 15. Germline lookup yields CDR1 SGHVS and CDR2 FQNEAQ. CDR3 DNA, as far as it was read: TGTGCCAGCAGCTTGGATTTTTTTAGCGGACTAGCGGTTTACGAG. Protein: CASSLDFFSGLAVYE. The whole CDR3 sequence is CASSLDFFSGLAVYEQYF. Full variable domain (missing parts from reference TRBV7-8 and TRBJ2-7): GAGVSQSPRYKVAKRGQDVALRCDPISGHVSLFWYQQALGQGPEFLTYFQNEAQLDKSGLPSDRFFAERPEGSVSTLKIQRTQQEDSAVYLCASSLDFFSGLAVYEQYFGPGTRLTVT.

Notes on this clone: Read sequence stops 3 residues before the CDR3 end, and the germline J gene provides the missing end. This chain connects TRBV19 to TRBJ2-7, with D possibly being TRBD2 (6 bases). Trimming removed 5 bases at V and 0 bases at J, with 8 bases between. Germline assignment: CDR1 LNHDA and CDR2 SQIVND (reference sequence). This CDR3 is built from 13 residues. The DNA read from the CDR3 is TGTGCCAGTAGTGCGGACTACTCCTACGAG. Translated, it gives CASSADYSYE. The whole CDR3 protein reads CASSADYSYEQYF.

Points on this clone: The read halts 3 residues ahead of the CDR3 end, with the missing end drawn from the germline J gene. The J gene is TRBJ2-3, the V gene TRBV7-2, with 7 bases that match TRBD1. This CDR3 contains 15 residues. Germline assignment: CDR1 SGHTA and CDR2 FQGNSA. Trimming at V came to 5 bases and at J to 0 bases, leaving 5 bases not matched to a gene. The CDR3 region is CASSLTDRSTDTQYF. The DNA read from the CDR3 is TGTGCCAGCAGCCTAACGGACAGGAGCACAGATACG.

Details on this clone: The read ends 3 residues shy of where the CDR3 ends; the end is completed using the germline J gene. This chain connects TRBV20-1 to TRBJ1-2, with D possibly being TRBD1 (5 bases). V gave up 1 base and J gave up 6 bases, with 12 bases separating them. Looked up from germline, CDR1 is DFQATT and CDR2 is SNEGSKA (reference sequence). This CDR3 has 13 residues. The CDR3 protein is CSARVGGVDGYTF. CDR3 DNA (partial): TGCAGTGCTAGAGTGGGGGGGGTCGATGGC.

Remarks on this clone: The read ends 3 residues before the CDR3 terminus; that terminus is restored from the germline J gene. V usage is TRBV6-2 or TRBV6-3 and J usage is TRBJ2-5; TRBD2 matches at 7 bases. The germline V gene encodes CDR1 MNHEY and CDR2 SVGEGT. This CDR3 has 16 residues. The trim removed 5 bases at V and 5 bases at J, leaving 14 bases unmatched. The DNA read from the CDR3 is TGTGCCAGCAGTCCTCCTTGGCCAGCGGGGCGCGAGACC. The encoded protein is CASSPPWPAGRET. The entire CDR3 protein reads CASSPPWPAGRETQYF.

Notes on this clone: The read ends 3 residues early relative to the CDR3; the germline J gene fills the gap. The rearrangement links TRBV6-1 to TRBJ1-5, with TRBD1 matching over 8 bases. Germline lookup yields CDR1 MNHNS and CDR2 SASEGT. CDR3 length: 17 residues. V lost 1 base and J lost 3; bases outside the gene matches: 8. The DNA read from the CDR3 is TGTGCCAGCAGTGAAGTACCGAGGACAGGGTTCAATCAGCCC. This gives the protein CASSEVPRTGFNQP. The whole CDR3 is CASSEVPRTGFNQPQHF.

A word on this clone: The read terminates 3 residues before the CDR3 end, so the remaining end is supplied by the germline J gene. The chain has TRBV13 and TRBJ1-2; maybe TRBD1 (5 bases). Germline V gene sequence: CDR1 PRHDT, CDR2 FYEKMQ (reference sequence). The V and J ends lost 2 bases and 3 bases respectively, with 7 bases between them. The CDR3 length is 13 residues. The CDR3 bases that were read are TGTGCCAGCAGCTTACGGGGGGACTATGGC. Translation gives CASSLRGDYG. The full CDR3 reads CASSLRGDYGYTF.

About this clone itself: The read ends 3 residues before the CDR3 terminus; that terminus is restored from the germline J gene. V and J are TRBV19 and TRBJ1-6; no reliable D call. The CDR3 spans 16 residues. Germline V gene sequence: CDR1 LNHDA, CDR2 SQIVND (reference sequence). The V and J ends lost 5 bases and 7 bases respectively, with 18 bases between them. The sequenced part of the CDR3 DNA is TGTGCCAGTAGTCCACAAGAAGCGAGTACGAATTCACCC. Its protein product is CASSPQEASTNSP. The entire CDR3 sequence reads CASSPQEASTNSPLHF.

Notes on this clone: The read terminates 3 residues ahead of where the CDR3 ends, so the germline J gene completes it. The chain is built from TRBV7-6 and TRBJ1-1; possible D gene TRBD1, 5 bases. Germline values: CDR1 SGHVS, CDR2 FNYEAQ. V shed 1 base and J shed 2 bases, with 8 bases lying between them. The CDR3 is 14 amino acids. CDR3 in amino acids: CASSLGGANTEAFF. The covered CDR3 bases are TGTGCCAGCAGCTTAGGAGGGGCCAACACTGAA.

Details on this clone: The read halts 3 residues ahead of the CDR3 end, with the missing end drawn from the germline J gene. The chain couples TRBV29-1 to TRBJ2-1, with TRBD1 matching over 11 bases. V shed 0 bases and J 7 bases; nucleotides not matched to a gene: 2. The germline gives CDR1 SQVTM, CDR2 ANQGSEA. The CDR3 loop spans 14 amino acids. The CDR3 sequence is CSVEEGTGGNEQFF. CDR3 bases read: TGCAGCGTTGAAGAAGGGACAGGGGGAAATGAG.

Remarks on this clone: The observed sequence ends 3 residues before the CDR3 terminus, with the missing tail filled in from the germline J gene. This chain connects TRBV2 to TRBJ2-3; D gene ambiguous. The CDR3 covers 15 residues. Trimming took off 3 bases at V and 6 bases at J, with 16 bases between the two ends. Germline V CDR1 and CDR2: SNHLY, FYNNEI. The covered CDR3 bases are TGTGCCAGCAGTGACCCCGCTGCTTACGGGGATACG. This sequence encodes CASSDPAAYGDT. The full CDR3 sequence reads CASSDPAAYGDTQYF.

About this clone itself: The read is 3 residues too short to cover the CDR3 end, so that end is filled in from the germline J gene. V is TRBV7-4 and J is TRBJ2-5, with D unclear. Trimming took off 5 bases at V and 5 bases at J, with 9 bases between the two ends. CDR1 and CDR2 (germline): SGHVT, SQSDAQ. This CDR3 spans 12 amino acids. The covered CDR3 bases are TGTGCCAGCAGCCACACAAGGGAGACC. It codes for CASSHTRET. Given in full, the CDR3 is CASSHTRETQYF.

Notes on this clone: The CDR3 end falls 3 residues outside the read, so it is completed with the germline J gene. V usage is TRBV19 and J usage is TRBJ1-2; 8 nucleotides match TRBD1. This CDR3 has 15 residues. CDR1 is LNHDA, CDR2 SQIVND, per germline (reference sequence). CDR3: CASSTIDRGGRGYTF. CDR3 DNA (partial): TGTGCCAGTAGTACAATCGACAGGGGAGGCCGGGGC.

Concerning this clone: The read comes to an end 3 residues before the CDR3 does, leaving the germline J gene to fill in the end. The V gene is TRBV7-6, the J gene TRBJ2-3, with unresolved D. Germline values: CDR1 SGHVS, CDR2 FNYEAQ. CDR3 size: 13 residues. The CDR3 DNA, read in part, is TGTGCCAGCAGCTTTGACCCGACATCGTCG. Protein sequence: CASSFDPTSS. The entire CDR3 is CASSFDPTSSQYF.

As to this clone: The observed sequence ends 3 residues before the CDR3 terminus, with the missing tail filled in from the germline J gene. V gene TRBV20-1 combines with J gene TRBJ2-3; either TRBD1 or TRBD2 may fit D (5 bases each). This CDR3 is 18 amino acids long. V gave up 1 base and J gave up 6 bases, with 26 bases separating them. In germline, CDR1 is DFQATT, CDR2 SNEGSKA (reference sequence). The CDR3 spells CSARVGSMQLEGWDTQYF. The CDR3 bases that were read are TGCAGTGCTAGAGTCGGCAGTATGCAGCTAGAGGGGTGGGATACG.

CDR3 DNA, as far as it was read: TGTGCCAGTAGAGGGGAGCGGGGTCATAATCAGCCC. Translating it yields CASRGERGHNQP. The entire CDR3 reads CASRGERGHNQPQHF. The genes are TRBV19 and TRBJ1-5; tentative D call: TRBD1 (5 bases). The CDR3 is cut off 3 residues early in the read; its end comes from the germline J gene. The ends were cut back, 6 bases at V and 4 bases at J, with 16 bases in the middle. The CDR3 is 15 residues long. Germline V gene lookup returns CDR1 LNHDA and CDR2 SQIVND (reference sequence).

About this clone itself: The read gets to within 3 residues of the CDR3 end, and the germline J gene fills in the rest. The rearrangement uses TRBV2 and TRBJ2-1; 9 bases match TRBD2. Germline V gene lookup returns CDR1 SNHLY and CDR2 FYNNEI. Trimming took 4 bases from V and 4 from J; bases not matched to a gene: 2. The CDR3 sequence is 14 residues long. The CDR3 region is CASSGLAAYNEQFF. The part of the CDR3 DNA that was read is TGTGCCAGCAGTGGACTAGCGGCTTACAATGAG.

Turning to this clone: The CDR3 goes on 3 residues after the read ends, and that part is filled in from the germline J gene. The V and J genes are TRBV5-1 and TRBJ2-1, with D tentatively TRBD1 or TRBD2 (5 bases each). V was cut by 4 bases and J by 1 base, with 9 bases left in between. In germline, CDR1 is SGHRS, CDR2 YFSETQ. This CDR3 contains 14 residues. The sequenced CDR3 bases are TGCGCCAGCAGCGCCGAGGGGTCCTACAATGAG. The encoded protein is CASSAEGSYNE. The full CDR3 sequence reads CASSAEGSYNEQFF. The full variable domain, with the rest looked up from reference TRBV5-1 and TRBJ2-1, is KAGVTQTPRYLIKTRGQQVTLSCSPISGHRSVSWYQQTPGQGLQFLFEYFSETQRNKGNFPGRFSGRQFSNSRSEMNVSTLELGDSALYLCASSAEGSYNEQFFGPGTRLTVL.

Turning to this clone: Read coverage stops 3 residues before the CDR3 terminus; the germline J gene supplies the remainder. The chain carries TRBV20-1 and TRBJ1-2; 7 positions match TRBD1. Germline V gene data show CDR1 as DFQATT and CDR2 as SNEGSKA (reference sequence). The ends lost 4 bases at V and 3 bases at J; junction bases unmatched: 5. The CDR3 covers 13 residues. This CDR3 reads CSAIRDRDYGYTF. The sequenced CDR3 bases are TGCAGTGCTATCCGGGACAGAGACTATGGC.

Regarding this clone: The missing CDR3 end, 3 residues past where the read stops, is filled in from the germline J gene. J is TRBJ2-7 and V is TRBV18, with 7 bases lining up with TRBD2. The length of the CDR3 is 16 residues. Germline CDR1 is KGHSH and CDR2 is LQKENI. V dropped 1 base and J dropped 6; count of bases not matched to a gene: 12. The CDR3 DNA, read in part, is TGTGCCAGCTCACCACAGTCGGGGGGTCTAAACGGCGAG. It codes for CASSPQSGGLNGE. The complete CDR3 reads CASSPQSGGLNGEQYF.

In the case of this clone: The CDR3 goes on 3 residues after the read ends, and that part is filled in from the germline J gene. The V call is TRBV18, the J call TRBJ1-1; 9 bases are shared with TRBD1. Germline-derived CDR1 and CDR2 are KGHSH and LQKENI. V dropped 2 bases and J dropped 4; count of bases not matched to a gene: 8. This CDR3 is 16 amino acids long. CDR3 DNA, as far as it was read: TGTGCCAGCTCACCAGAACTACAGGGGGCTGGCACTGAA. It codes for CASSPELQGAGTE. The entire CDR3 protein is CASSPELQGAGTEAFF. The entire variable domain, with the rest obtained from reference TRBV18 and TRBJ1-1, is as follows: NAGVMQNPRHLVRRRGQEARLRCSPMKGHSHVYWYRQLPEEGLKFMVYLQKENIIDESGMPKERFSAEFPKEGPSILRIQQVVRGDSAAYFCASSPELQGAGTEAFFGQGTRLTVV.

The CDR3 bases that were read are TGCGCCAGCAGCCAAGGGGAACCGGGACAGGTAACCTACGAG. This sequence encodes CASSQGEPGQVTYE. The full CDR3 sequence reads CASSQGEPGQVTYEQYF. This chain connects TRBV4-1 to TRBJ2-7; 8 bases match TRBD1. The sequenced fragment ends 3 residues before the CDR3 boundary, so the rest is inferred from the germline J gene. The CDR3 sequence is 17 residues long. CDR1 and CDR2 from the germline V gene are MGHRA and YSYEKL. V lost 1 base and J lost 2; bases outside the gene matches: 10.

Comments on this clone: Coverage ceases 3 residues before the CDR3 finishes, and the germline J gene fills in the end. The gene calls are TRBV6-2 or TRBV6-3 and TRBJ1-2; D might be TRBD1 (5 bases). The CDR3 has 16 residues. The V and J ends lost 4 bases and 3 bases respectively, with 18 bases between them. Looked up from germline, CDR1 is MNHEY and CDR2 is SVGEGT. CDR3 DNA (partial): TGTGCCAGCAGTTGGTTACGGGGGGAGTCGGACTATGGC. It specifies CASSWLRGESDYG. The full CDR3 protein is CASSWLRGESDYGYTF.

About this clone: Read data end 3 residues before the CDR3 end; the end is taken from the germline J gene. The V call is TRBV5-6, the J call TRBJ2-7; TRBD1 matches 7 bases. V lost 4 bases, J lost 2 bases, and 3 bases stayed unmatched. Looked up from germline, CDR1 is SGHDT and CDR2 is YYEEEE. The CDR3 runs to 13 residues. The CDR3 protein is CASSPGGTYEQYF. Partial CDR3 DNA: TGTGCCAGCAGCCCAGGGGGTACCTACGAG.

On this clone: The CDR3 extends 3 residues past the end of the read, so its final part is completed from the germline J gene. The rearrangement links TRBV7-8 to TRBJ2-1, with TRBD1 matching over 9 bases. This CDR3 spans 15 amino acids. Per germline, CDR1 SGHVS and CDR2 FQNEAQ. V lost 4 bases and J lost 4; bases outside the gene matches: 5. The CDR3 sequence is CASSSGQGLYNEQFF. The part of the CDR3 DNA that was read is TGTGCCAGCAGCTCAGGACAGGGGCTTTACAATGAG.

Note on this clone: The read gets to within 3 residues of the CDR3 end, and the germline J gene fills in the rest. This chain joins TRBV2 and TRBJ2-1; tentative D call: TRBD1 (6 bases). Germline loops: CDR1 SNHLY, CDR2 FYNNEI. The CDR3 is 13 residues long. With 7 bases removed from V and 2 bases from J, the gap between germline ends came to 9 bases. CDR3 sequence reads: CASKTGPYNEQFF. The CDR3 bases that were read are TGTGCCAGCAAGACAGGACCCTACAATGAG.

A remark on this clone: The sequence runs out 3 residues before the end of the CDR3; the remainder is reconstructed from the germline J gene. This sequence joins TRBV29-1 and TRBJ2-6, with 9 bases lining up with TRBD1. The CDR3 spans 16 residues. Germline V gene data show CDR1 as SQVTM and CDR2 as ANQGSEA. Trimming removed 5 bases from V and 2 bases from J; junction bases left unmatched: 7. CDR3 DNA, as far as it was read: TGCAGCGTTAGGTTGGGACAGGGAGCTGGGGCCAACGTC. This sequence encodes CSVRLGQGAGANV. In full, the CDR3 is CSVRLGQGAGANVLTF.